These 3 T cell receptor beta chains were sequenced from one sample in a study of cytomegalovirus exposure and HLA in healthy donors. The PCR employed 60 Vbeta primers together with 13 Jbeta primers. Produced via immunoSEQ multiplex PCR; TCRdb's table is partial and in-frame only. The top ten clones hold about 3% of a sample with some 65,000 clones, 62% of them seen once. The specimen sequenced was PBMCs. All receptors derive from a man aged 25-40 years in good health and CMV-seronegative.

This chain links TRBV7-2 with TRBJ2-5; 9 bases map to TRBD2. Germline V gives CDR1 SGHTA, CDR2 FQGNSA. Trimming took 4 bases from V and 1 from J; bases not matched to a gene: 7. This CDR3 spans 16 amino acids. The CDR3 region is CASSWTSGGFQETQYF. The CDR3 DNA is TGTGCCAGCAGCTGGACGAGCGGGGGGTTCCAAGAGACCCAGTACTTC.

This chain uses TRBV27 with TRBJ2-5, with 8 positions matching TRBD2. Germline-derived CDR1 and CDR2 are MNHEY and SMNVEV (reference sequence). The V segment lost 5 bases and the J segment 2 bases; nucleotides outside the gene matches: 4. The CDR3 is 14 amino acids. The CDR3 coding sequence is TGTGCCAGCAGTCGCGGGACTAGGCAAGAGACCCAGTACTTC. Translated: CASSRGTRQETQYF.

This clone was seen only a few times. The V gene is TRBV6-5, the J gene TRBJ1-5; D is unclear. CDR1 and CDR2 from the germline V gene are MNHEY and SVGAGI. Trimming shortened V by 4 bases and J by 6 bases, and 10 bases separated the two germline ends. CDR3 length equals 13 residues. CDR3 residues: CASSSGFSQPQHF. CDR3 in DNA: TGTGCCAGCAGTTCCGGTTTTAGTCAGCCCCAGCATTTT.